This passage covers 15 T cell receptor beta chains from one sample sequenced in a study of blood T cells in healthy people across ages. The authors ran a second PCR of roughly 7 to 11 cycles using a sample-barcoded 5' primer and a J-beta primer mix. TCRdb processed the 5' RACE reads anew with MiXCR; each CDR3 protein has one entry. The table lists some 1.5 million distinct CDR3 sequences, under 55% of them singletons, with around 4% in the top ten. Sequencing was carried out using blood. Every receptor here comes from a young woman in good health.

The V call is TRBV12-3 or TRBV12-4, the J call TRBJ1-5; tentatively, D is TRBD1 (5 bases). Trimming removed 6 bases from V and 1 base from J, with 10 bases in between. This CDR3 comprises 14 residues. The CDR3 nucleotides read TGTGCCAGCAGACCTAGACAGAGCAATCAGCCCCAGCATTTT. The encoded protein is CASRPRQSNQPQHF.

The chain employs TRBV7-9 and TRBJ2-3; tentatively, D is TRBD1 or TRBD2 (5 bases each). CDR1 and CDR2 from the germline V gene are SEHNR and FQNEAQ (reference sequence). The CDR3 runs to 16 residues. V lost 7 bases and J 2 bases, leaving 19 bases between the germline ends. The CDR3 here is CASISQREGYTDTQYF. In nucleotides, the CDR3 is TGTGCCAGCATCAGTCAACGAGAGGGGTACACAGATACGCAGTATTTT.

To note about this clonotype: A read error may produce the germline difference seen at one junction end. The gene calls are TRBV25-1 and TRBJ2-7, with 7 bases lining up with TRBD1. The CDR3 length is 13 residues. Germline loops: CDR1 MGHDK, CDR2 SYGVNS. The CDR3 nucleotides are TGCGCCACCCAGGACAGGATGCGTTACGAGCAGTACTTC. Its protein product is CATQDRMRYEQYF.

This CDR3 reads CASSYSAPEYLYEQYF. Written as DNA, the CDR3 is TGTGCCAGCAGTTACTCGGCGCCAGAATACCTCTACGAGCAGTACTTC. J is TRBJ2-7 and V is TRBV6-2 or TRBV6-3; D gene ambiguous. In germline, CDR1 is MNHEY, CDR2 SVGEGT. Trimming took off 0 bases at V and 3 bases at J, with 15 bases between the two ends. CDR3 length: 16 amino acids.

This rearrangement joins TRBV20-1 to TRBJ1-2, with TRBD1 matching 8 bases. CDR1 is DFQATT and CDR2 is SNEGSKA in the germline V gene (reference sequence). The CDR3 is made up of 13 amino acids. Trimming took 7 bases from V and 5 from J; bases not matched to a gene: 9. The CDR3 reads CSVPDRDGYGYTF. CDR3 DNA: TGCAGTGTACCGGACAGGGACGGGTATGGCTACACCTTC.

The rearrangement uses TRBV6-4 and TRBJ2-1, with TRBD1 matching 8 bases. The CDR3 totals 16 residues. V shed 4 bases, J shed 8 bases, and the junction held 13 bases outside the gene matches. Germline CDR1 reads MRHNA; CDR2 reads SNTAGT. CDR3 loop: CASSADRARFIDEQFF. The CDR3 nucleotides are TGTGCCAGCAGTGCGGACAGGGCCCGATTTATCGATGAGCAGTTCTTC.

J is TRBJ1-1 and V is TRBV7-8; perhaps TRBD1 as D (5 bases). From germline, CDR1 is SGHVS and CDR2 FQNEAQ. This CDR3 is 15 amino acids long. The V end was cut by 3 bases, the J end by 7 bases, with 18 bases between. Here the CDR3 reads CASSFREIGTVEAFF. The DNA of the CDR3 is TGTGCCAGCAGCTTCAGGGAGATTGGTACGGTTGAAGCTTTCTTT.

This clonotype was seen a few times. The genes are TRBV27 and TRBJ1-1; D unclear. The CDR3 contains 14 residues. Germline-derived CDR1 and CDR2 are MNHEY and SMNVEV (reference sequence). The V and J ends lost 4 bases and 3 bases respectively, with 12 bases between them. CDR3 region: CASSSRMEHTEAFF. In nucleotides, the CDR3 is TGTGCCAGCAGTTCCAGGATGGAACACACTGAAGCTTTCTTT.

V gene TRBV6-1 combines with J gene TRBJ2-4, with 9 bases identical to TRBD2. The DNA matches TRBJ2-5 better at its end, which makes the J call doubtful. CDR3 size: 15 residues. Germline V gene sequence: CDR1 MNHNS, CDR2 SASEGT. CDR3 sequence reads: CASSELSGGSRTQYF. CDR3 in DNA: TGTGCCAGCAGTGAACTCAGCGGGGGGTCACGGACCCAGTACTTC.

This chain joins TRBV6-2 or TRBV6-3 and TRBJ1-1; D may be TRBD1 (5 bases). Per the germline V gene, CDR1 is MNHEY and CDR2 is SVGEGT. Trimming left V 6 bases short and J 1 base short, with 12 bases between. The length of the CDR3 is 14 residues. The CDR3 is CASRGMGGNTEAFF. The CDR3 DNA is TGTGCCAGCAGAGGAATGGGGGGGAACACTGAAGCTTTCTTT.

This clonotype was seen only a few times. This chain joins TRBV12-3 or TRBV12-4 and TRBJ2-7; possible D gene TRBD2, 6 bases. This CDR3 is 13 amino acids long. V was trimmed by 3 bases and J by 6 bases, leaving 12 bases between them. The CDR3 region is CASSFGGIREQYF. The CDR3 region has the DNA TGTGCCAGCAGTTTTGGAGGGATTCGCGAGCAGTACTTC.

This clonotype was seen more than once but under ten times. The chain is built from TRBV20-1 and TRBJ2-3; D may correspond to TRBD1 or TRBD2 (5 bases each). V was shortened by 0 bases and J by 2 bases, with 9 bases between the two germline ends. Germline V gene lookup returns CDR1 DFQATT and CDR2 SNEGSKA (reference sequence). The CDR3 has 14 amino acids. As DNA, the CDR3 is TGCAGTGCTAGAGACTGGGGGTTCACAGATACGCAGTATTTT. This gives the protein CSARDWGFTDTQYF.

This clonotype showed up just a few times. The V gene is TRBV4-1, the J gene TRBJ1-1, with D perhaps TRBD1 (5 bases). The V gene's germline CDR1 is MGHRA and CDR2 YSYEKL. V shed 4 bases and J shed 3 bases, with 12 bases lying between them. This CDR3 has 14 amino acids. CDR3 region: CASSRGAGYTEAFF. CDR3 nucleotide sequence: TGCGCCAGCAGCCGCGGGGCAGGTTACACTGAAGCTTTCTTT.

This sequence joins TRBV27 and TRBJ1-1; 7 bases map to TRBD1. From germline, CDR1 is MNHEY and CDR2 SMNVEV (reference sequence). The trim removed 5 bases at V and 4 bases at J, leaving 7 bases unmatched. CDR3 length: 14 amino acids. Here the CDR3 reads CASSAGGGGTEAFF. The CDR3 DNA is TGTGCCAGCAGTGCAGGGGGGGGGGGCACTGAAGCTTTCTTT.

The chain recombines TRBV20-1 with TRBJ2-6, with D tentatively TRBD1 (6 bases). This CDR3 comprises 14 residues. Germline CDR1 reads DFQATT; CDR2 reads SNEGSKA (reference sequence). V gave up 3 bases and J gave up 4 bases, with 10 bases separating them. The CDR3 DNA is TGCAGTGCTAGTGCAGGGGTCGGGGCCAACGTCCTGACTTTC. It codes for CSASAGVGANVLTF.